The source of this T cell receptor (beta chain) is a study of CD8 T cells in ankylosing spondylitis. Using quantitative 5'-RACE with molecular barcodes, the authors made TCR beta libraries. TCRdb re-called the 5' RACE reads with MiXCR, one entry per CDR3 protein. The top ten hold under 0.9% of the sample, which has over 400,000 distinct CDR3 sequences, approximately 26% seen once. The count of this clonotype is one. Its antigen is currently unknown. Germline-derived CDR1 and CDR2 are SNHLY and FYNNEI. The CDR3 has 15 amino acids. The V and J ends lost 2 bases and 5 bases, in that order; junction bases with no gene match: 6. Study observations and caveats: Within ankylosing spondylitis blood, a TCR beta motif made up of roughly eight highly homologous variants appeared to be characteristic. The clones that were linked to disease were reported to be significantly enriched in matched synovial fluid samples from ankylosing spondylitis patients. Earlier authors reported some of these motif variants in reactive arthritis synovial fluid and blood.

Sequenced: blood, either unsorted or a sorted T cell fraction (not recorded which). The clonotype comes from a male donor with ankylosing spondylitis. The chain joins TRBV2 to TRBJ2-5; 9 bases map to TRBD1. The CDR3 protein is CASSEQTGGQETQYF. DNA for the CDR3: TGTGCCAGCAGTGAACAGACAGGGGGACAGGAGACCCAGTACTTC.